The 15 T cell receptor beta chains in this list originate from one sample, sequenced in a study of OX40 agonist ivuxolimab in advanced cancers. Method: immunoSEQ multiplex PCR; TCRdb's copy keeps in-frame clones and lacks some. The sample yields several thousand clones, around 70% seen once. The input for sequencing was CD4+ or CD8+ T cells sorted from blood, taken in a trial of the OX40 agonist ivuxolimab. The origin of the receptors is an adult with an advanced solid tumor such as melanoma, head and neck, liver or kidney cancer.

The rearrangement joins TRBV7-3 to TRBJ2-7; TRBD2 matches 7 bases. V lost 5 bases, J lost 4 bases, and 11 bases stayed unmatched. Germline V CDR1 and CDR2: SGHTA, FQGTGA. The CDR3 consists of 15 residues. CDR3 sequence: CASSPGVGEGYEQYF. For the CDR3, the DNA is TGTGCCAGCAGCCCTGGGGTAGGGGAGGGGTACGAGCAGTACTTC.

This clone was seen a few times. The chain employs TRBV4-3 and TRBJ2-1; D remains ambiguous. Trimming cost V 0 bases and J 7 bases, with 13 bases left between them. The CDR3 is 15 residues long. CDR1 and CDR2 from the germline V gene are LGHNA and YSLEER. In DNA form, the CDR3 reads TGCGCCAGCAGCCAAGATGGGGTTCGGCAGAATGAGCAGTTCTTC. This translates into CASSQDGVRQNEQFF.

This clone was observed once. The chain carries TRBV27 and TRBJ2-5; D is uncertain. The V gene lost 3 bases and the J gene lost 8 bases, with 16 bases spanning the gap. The CDR3 spans 14 residues. Germline loops: CDR1 MNHEY, CDR2 SMNVEV (reference sequence). CDR3 region: CASSFSPRAGTQYF. CDR3 DNA sequence: TGTGCCAGCAGTTTCTCTCCTAGGGCAGGTACCCAGTACTTC.

The gene calls are TRBV6-4 and TRBJ2-3; a possible D gene is TRBD2 (6 bases). The CDR3 runs to 17 residues. V lost 6 bases to trimming and J lost 1 base, with 20 bases between them. In germline, CDR1 is MRHNA, CDR2 SNTAGT. CDR3 in amino acids: CASSLSGGSGGTDTQYF. CDR3 coding DNA: TGTGCCAGCAGCCTCTCCGGCGGCTCGGGAGGCACAGATACGCAGTATTTT.

This chain uses TRBV5-8 with TRBJ2-7, with TRBD2 identical over 11 bases. There are 15 residues in the CDR3. Germline values: CDR1 SGHTS, CDR2 YDEGEE. V shed 4 bases and J 6 bases; nucleotides not matched to a gene: 9. CDR3 residues: CASSELAGDSGEQYF. CDR3 nucleotide sequence: TGTGCCAGCAGCGAACTAGCGGGAGATTCGGGCGAGCAGTACTTC.

V usage is TRBV19 and J usage is TRBJ2-5; 9 positions agree with TRBD1. V dropped 8 bases and J dropped 1; count of bases not matched to a gene: 14. Germline CDR1 and CDR2: LNHDA and SQIVND (reference sequence). This CDR3 is 17 amino acids long. In DNA form, the CDR3 reads TGTGCCAGTTCCCCGGGTTACAGGGGGCGCTTCCAAGAGACCCAGTACTTC. Amino acid sequence: CASSPGYRGRFQETQYF. Full variable domain (outside the CDR3, taken from reference TRBV19 and TRBJ2-5): DGGITQSPKYLFRKEGQNVTLSCEQNLNHDAMYWYRQDPGQGLRLIYYSQIVNDFQKGDIAEGYSVSREKKESFPLTVTSAQKNPTAFYLCASSPGYRGRFQETQYFGPGTRLLVL.

The genes are TRBV9 and TRBJ2-7, with TRBD2 identical over 8 bases. The CDR3 runs 13 residues. Germline loops: CDR1 SGDLS, CDR2 YYNGEE. V lost 2 bases to trimming and J lost 6 bases; unmatched junction nucleotides: 4. CDR3: CASSVGLVPEQYF. CDR3 in DNA: TGTGCCAGCAGCGTGGGACTAGTCCCCGAGCAGTACTTC.

This rearrangement joins TRBV5-6 to TRBJ1-1; D not certain. CDR3 length: 11 amino acids. Germline loops: CDR1 SGHDT, CDR2 YYEEEE. The V end was cut by 3 bases, the J end by 3 bases, with 3 bases between. CDR3 nucleotide sequence: TGTGCCAGCAGCTGGGACACTGAAGCTTTCTTT. Amino acid sequence: CASSWDTEAFF.

The J gene is TRBJ1-3, the V gene TRBV13; no reliable D call. CDR3 length: 16 residues. Trimming left V 2 bases short and J 0 bases short, with 11 bases between. Looked up from germline, CDR1 is PRHDT and CDR2 is FYEKMQ (reference sequence). CDR3 in DNA: TGTGCCAGCAGCTTAAAAAAAGGGCACTCTGGAAACACCATATATTTT. This gives the protein CASSLKKGHSGNTIYF.

The gene calls are TRBV20-1 and TRBJ2-7; D is possibly TRBD1 (5 bases). The CDR3 has 11 amino acids. From germline, CDR1 is DFQATT and CDR2 SNEGSKA (reference sequence). V lost 5 bases to trimming and J lost 5 bases, with 10 bases between them. The CDR3 DNA reads TGCAGTGCTCCTCAAGGGGACGAGCAGTACTTC. Its protein is CSAPQGDEQYF.

This chain joins TRBV28 and TRBJ1-1; 8 nucleotides match TRBD1. Germline V gives CDR1 MDHEN, CDR2 SYDVKM. The CDR3 length is 16 residues. V lost 3 bases and J lost 0; bases outside the gene matches: 6. The CDR3 DNA is TGTGCCAGCAGTTTCGGACAGGGACTCATGAACACTGAAGCTTTCTTT. Its translation: CASSFGQGLMNTEAFF.

The J gene is TRBJ2-7, the V gene TRBV18; 10 bases map to TRBD2. The CDR3 has 13 amino acids. Germline values: CDR1 KGHSH, CDR2 LQKENI. Trimming at V came to 3 bases and at J to 5 bases, leaving 1 base not matched to a gene. Here the CDR3 DNA reads TGTGCCAGCTCACCCGGGACTAGCGACGAGCAGTACTTC. It is translated as CASSPGTSDEQYF.

The chain employs TRBV14 and TRBJ2-3; the match to TRBD1 covers 9 bases. The V gene end was trimmed by 1 base and the J gene end by 4 bases; junction bases not matched to a gene: 6. CDR1 and CDR2 from the germline V gene are SGHDN and FVKESK. The CDR3 has 16 amino acids. In DNA, the CDR3 is TGTGCCAGCAGCCAAGGCGAAACAGGGGGCGCAGATACGCAGTATTTT. The encoded protein is CASSQGETGGADTQYF.

The V and J genes are TRBV27 and TRBJ2-7, with a possible D match to TRBD1 (5 bases). The ends were cut back, 2 bases at V and 5 bases at J, with 10 bases in the middle. The V gene's germline CDR1 is MNHEY and CDR2 SMNVEV (reference sequence). This CDR3 region has 13 residues. For the CDR3, the DNA is TGTGCCAGCAGTTTAGGCAGGGAACACGAGCAGTACTTC. This translates into CASSLGREHEQYF.

The sample holds a few counts of this clone. The chain joins TRBV15 to TRBJ2-2; D may be TRBD2 (6 bases). The germline V and J ends were trimmed by 0 bases and 3 bases, with 14 bases remaining between them. CDR1 and CDR2 (germline): LNHNV, YYDKDF (reference sequence). The CDR3 has 17 amino acids. CDR3 sequence: CATSRDLAGPYTGELFF. For the CDR3, the DNA is TGTGCCACCAGCAGAGATTTGGCGGGACCCTACACCGGGGAGCTGTTTTTT.